The 27 T cell receptor beta chains reported below all come from one sample, sequenced in a study of blood T cell repertoires in COVID-19. The assay was immunoSEQ multiplex PCR, and TCRdb's table has in-frame clones only and misses some. The sample holds around 130,000 clones, approximately 86% seen once. Input material: peripheral blood. The origin of the receptors is a human donor in a cohort sampled during active COVID-19.

The CDR3 DNA reads as TGTGCCAGCAGCTTAGCAGGTGTCGTGTTCGACGAGCAGTACTTC. It translates to CASSLAGVVFDEQYF. The chain employs TRBV11-2 and TRBJ2-7; D not certain. There are 15 residues in the CDR3. The germline V gene encodes CDR1 SGHAT and CDR2 FQNNGV. Trimming cost V 1 base and J 5 bases, with 15 bases left between them.

The CDR3 coding sequence is TGTGCCAGCAGCAGGAACGGGGGGGTTGAGCAGTTCTTC. It specifies CASSRNGGVEQFF. The gene calls are TRBV3-1 (or the pseudogene TRBV3-2) and TRBJ2-1; 8 nucleotides match TRBD2. This CDR3 contains 13 residues. The germline V gene encodes CDR1 LGHDT and CDR2 YNNKEL (reference sequence). With V trimmed by 5 bases and J by 9 bases, 6 bases remained unmatched.

The chain joins TRBV9 to TRBJ2-3; D might be TRBD1 (6 bases). Germline V lookup: CDR1 SGDLS, CDR2 YYNGEE. The length of the CDR3 is 14 residues. Between the trimmed V and J ends, which lost 1 base and 1 base, there was a span of 7 bases. The CDR3 sequence is CASSVKGGTDTQYF. In DNA, the CDR3 is TGTGCCAGCAGCGTAAAGGGGGGCACAGATACGCAGTATTTT.

The rearrangement uses TRBV28 and TRBJ1-2; maybe TRBD1 (5 bases). The germline gives CDR1 MDHEN, CDR2 SYDVKM. Trimming took 5 bases from V and 1 from J, leaving 11 bases between them. The CDR3 sequence is 14 residues long. In DNA, the CDR3 is TGTGCCAGCAGTGCTCTCCAGGGTAACTATGGCTACACCTTC. Residues: CASSALQGNYGYTF.

The chain links TRBV3-1 (or the pseudogene TRBV3-2) to TRBJ1-1; TRBD1 matches 8 bases. CDR1 is LGHDT and CDR2 is YNNKEL in the germline V gene (reference sequence). The CDR3 sequence is 15 residues long. Trimming at V came to 3 bases and at J to 1 base, leaving 4 bases not matched to a gene. Written as DNA, the CDR3 is TGTGCCAGCAGCCACGAGGACAGGGCGAACACTGAAGCTTTCTTT. It translates to CASSHEDRANTEAFF.

The rearrangement uses TRBV11-2 and TRBJ1-4, with D possibly matching TRBD1 (6 bases). Between the trimmed V and J ends, which lost 0 bases and 14 bases, there was a span of 10 bases. The CDR3 totals 12 residues. CDR1 SGHAT and CDR2 FQNNGV come from the germline V gene. The CDR3 region has the DNA TGTGCCAGCAGCTTAGAGTGGGGGCGTCTGTTTTTT. Translating it yields CASSLEWGRLFF.

The CDR3 region is CASVRDGDTQYF. The DNA for the CDR3 is TGTGCCAGCGTGAGGGATGGGGATACGCAGTATTTT. The V and J genes are TRBV2 and TRBJ2-3, with D possibly matching TRBD2 (5 bases). The CDR3 runs 12 residues. V dropped 8 bases and J dropped 6 bases, with 12 bases sitting between them. In germline, CDR1 is SNHLY, CDR2 FYNNEI.

The chain carries TRBV28 and TRBJ2-7, with 13 bases lining up with TRBD2. V was pared by 5 bases and J by 5 bases, with 6 bases of the junction left unmatched. The CDR3 sequence is 15 residues long. Germline CDR1 MDHEN, CDR2 SYDVKM. CDR3 nucleotide sequence: TGTGCCAGCAGTACTAGCGGGAGGGCGGACCACGAGCAGTACTTC. It codes for CASSTSGRADHEQYF.

The J gene is TRBJ2-2, the V gene TRBV27; 8 nucleotides agree with TRBD1. Germline V CDR1 and CDR2: MNHEY, SMNVEV (reference sequence). This CDR3 is built from 16 residues. J lost 2 bases, V lost 6 bases, and 8 bases had no gene match. This CDR3 is CASRTQGALNTGELFF. The CDR3 DNA is TGTGCCAGCAGAACGCAGGGGGCCCTAAACACCGGGGAGCTGTTTTTT.

The chain combines TRBV6-2 or TRBV6-3 with TRBJ2-1, with TRBD2 matching over 16 bases. CDR1 and CDR2 from the germline V gene are MNHEY and SVGEGT. There are 18 residues in the CDR3. V was clipped by 1 base and J by 4 bases; unmatched bases: 4. CDR3 protein: CASSYYPGLAGGYNEQFF. The CDR3 nucleotides are TGTGCCAGCAGTTACTACCCGGGACTAGCGGGAGGGTACAATGAGCAGTTCTTC.

V and J are TRBV12-5 and TRBJ1-3, with unresolved D. The CDR3 contains 17 residues. V was clipped by 0 bases and J by 0 bases, with 12 bases between them. The germline CDR1 and CDR2 sequences are LGHNT and FRNRAP. Here the CDR3 reads CASGLVVHRPSGNTIYF. The CDR3 DNA reads TGTGCTAGTGGTTTGGTAGTACACAGACCCTCTGGAAACACCATATATTTT.

The J gene is TRBJ1-2, the V gene TRBV5-6; D not certain. The CDR3 is 13 amino acids. Germline-derived CDR1 and CDR2 are SGHDT and YYEEEE. Trimming stripped 4 bases from V and 4 bases from J, with 11 bases between. In DNA, the CDR3 is TGTGCCAGCAGCCCGGCGGAGTTCTATGGCTACACCTTC. Translating gives CASSPAEFYGYTF.

This sequence joins TRBV5-4 and TRBJ1-1; D possibly corresponds to TRBD1 (5 bases). The CDR3 is 15 amino acids. Looked up from germline, CDR1 is SGHNT and CDR2 is YYREEE (reference sequence). The V and J ends lost 0 bases and 1 base respectively, with 10 bases between them. Written as DNA, the CDR3 is TGTGCCAGCAGCTTGGCCGGGGGGAGGAACACTGAAGCTTTCTTT. Translated: CASSLAGGRNTEAFF.

The chain employs TRBV28 and TRBJ2-1; 7 bases are shared with TRBD2. Germline lookup yields CDR1 MDHEN and CDR2 SYDVKM. The CDR3 length is 16 residues. Losses at the gene ends were 4 bases for V and 0 bases for J; bases not matched to a gene: 6. The CDR3 spells CASSSSGAVSYNEQFF. CDR3 in DNA: TGTGCCAGCAGTTCCAGCGGGGCCGTCTCCTACAATGAGCAGTTCTTC.

The chain carries TRBV7-9 and TRBJ1-1, with 8 bases that match TRBD1. CDR1 and CDR2 (germline): SEHNR, FQNEAQ (reference sequence). After removal of 2 bases from V and 3 bases from J, the junction contained 5 bases not matched to a gene. The CDR3 covers 15 residues. CDR3 sequence (DNA): TGTGCCAGCAGCTTACAGGGGGCAGGGGACACTGAAGCTTTCTTT. As protein: CASSLQGAGDTEAFF.

J is TRBJ1-1 and V is TRBV27, with 8 positions matching TRBD1. J gave up 0 bases and V 5 bases, and 8 bases lay outside the gene matches. Germline CDR1 is MNHEY and CDR2 is SMNVEV (reference sequence). The length of the CDR3 is 16 residues. This CDR3 reads CASSHDRGWMNTEAFF. The CDR3 DNA reads as TGTGCCAGCAGTCACGACAGGGGATGGATGAACACTGAAGCTTTCTTT.

This clone was recorded only once. The chain uses TRBV3-1 (or the pseudogene TRBV3-2) and TRBJ1-2; weak D call: TRBD1 (5 bases). The CDR3 spans 11 residues. Germline-derived CDR1 and CDR2 are LGHDT and YNNKEL (reference sequence). V lost 4 bases and J lost 7, with 7 bases in between. CDR3 in amino acids: CASSPGGGYTF. The CDR3 nucleotides read TGTGCCAGCAGCCCCGGGGGTGGCTACACCTTC.

The gene calls are TRBV30 and TRBJ1-2, with TRBD1 identical over 7 bases. The ends lost 2 bases at V and 4 bases at J; junction bases unmatched: 7. In germline, CDR1 is GTSNPN, CDR2 SVGIG (reference sequence). The CDR3 length is 14 residues. The CDR3 loop is CAWSFADRFYGYTF. The CDR3 DNA reads as TGTGCCTGGAGTTTTGCGGACAGGTTCTATGGCTACACCTTC.

The chain uses TRBV5-1 and TRBJ2-7; weak D call: TRBD1 (6 bases). Germline loops: CDR1 SGHRS, CDR2 YFSETQ. The CDR3 consists of 14 residues. V lost 3 bases and J 7 bases, leaving 17 bases between the germline ends. This CDR3 is CASSWNTGMVEQYF. The CDR3 DNA is TGCGCCAGCAGCTGGAATACAGGGATGGTAGAGCAGTACTTC. The whole variable domain, filled in from reference TRBV5-1 and TRBJ2-7, reads KAGVTQTPRYLIKTRGQQVTLSCSPISGHRSVSWYQQTPGQGLQFLFEYFSETQRNKGNFPGRFSGRQFSNSRSEMNVSTLELGDSALYLCASSWNTGMVEQYFGPGTRLTVT.

The chain employs TRBV10-1 and TRBJ1-1, with D uncertain. V was cut by 0 bases and J by 6 bases, with 5 bases left in between. The CDR3 is 12 amino acids. Germline V gene lookup returns CDR1 WNHNN and CDR2 SYGVQD (reference sequence). CDR3 nucleotide sequence: TGCGCCAGCAGTGAGTCCGGGGCTGAAGCTTTCTTT. It yields the protein CASSESGAEAFF.

The rearrangement links TRBV28 to TRBJ1-4; TRBD1 aligns across 12 bases. Trimming removed 0 bases from V and 8 bases from J; junction bases left unmatched: 7. CDR3 size: 17 residues. Per germline, CDR1 MDHEN and CDR2 SYDVKM. The CDR3 DNA sequence: TGTGCCAGCAGTTTATGGGGACAGGGGGCGCCGGGGGAAAAACTGTTTTTT. Its protein is CASSLWGQGAPGEKLFF.

The chain is built from TRBV18 and TRBJ1-1; possibly TRBD1 for D (6 bases). The CDR3 contains 14 residues. Germline-derived CDR1 and CDR2 are KGHSH and LQKENI. V lost 6 bases, J lost 0 bases, and 11 bases lay in between. In nucleotides, the CDR3 is TGTGCCAGCTCCCGGACAGATATGAACACTGAAGCTTTCTTT. This translates into CASSRTDMNTEAFF.

In its sample, this clone was seen a few times. The chain is built from TRBV10-1 and TRBJ2-7, with D possibly TRBD2 on 5 matching bases. The germline gives CDR1 WNHNN, CDR2 SYGVQD (reference sequence). The CDR3 covers 13 residues. The V end was cut by 0 bases, the J end by 7 bases, with 10 bases between. CDR3 sequence reads: CASSESSRGEQYF. The CDR3 DNA is TGCGCCAGCAGTGAGTCAAGCAGAGGGGAGCAGTACTTC.

The chain carries TRBV24-1 and TRBJ2-7; 9 nucleotides agree with TRBD1. There are 14 residues in the CDR3. Per germline, CDR1 KGHDR and CDR2 SFDVKD. V lost 7 bases, J lost 6 bases, and 9 bases stayed unmatched. The CDR3 reads CATRPGQGVREQYF. Written as DNA, the CDR3 is TGTGCCACCAGACCGGGACAGGGAGTACGCGAGCAGTACTTC.

The chain employs TRBV30 and TRBJ2-7, with 8 nucleotides matching TRBD1. After removal of 3 bases from V and 3 bases from J, the junction contained 4 bases not matched to a gene. Germline CDR1 reads GTSNPN; CDR2 reads SVGIG (reference sequence). The CDR3 consists of 13 residues. Here the CDR3 DNA reads TGTGCCTGGAGACCGGACAGGGTCTACGAGCAGTACTTC. Encoded protein: CAWRPDRVYEQYF.

J is TRBJ2-3 and V is TRBV6-2 or TRBV6-3, with 7 bases matching TRBD2. V dropped 5 bases and J dropped 5; count of bases not matched to a gene: 10. CDR3 length: 15 residues. Germline values: CDR1 MNHEY, CDR2 SVGEGT. In DNA, the CDR3 is TGTGCCAGCAGTCTTGCGGGGAGCGGGGTAGATACGCAGTATTTT. Amino acid sequence: CASSLAGSGVDTQYF.

V gene TRBV28 combines with J gene TRBJ2-1; 14 bases line up with TRBD2. This CDR3 contains 17 residues. Germline V gene data show CDR1 as MDHEN and CDR2 as SYDVKM. V shed 4 bases and J 9 bases; nucleotides not matched to a gene: 11. CDR3 sequence: CASSSLTSGRADGEQFF. The CDR3 DNA reads as TGTGCCAGCAGTTCCCTGACTAGCGGGAGGGCCGATGGTGAGCAGTTCTTC.